Below are 19 T cell receptor beta chains sequenced from a single sample in a study of T cells in Graves' hyperthyroidism and ophthalmopathy. Authors of the study amplified TCR beta CDR3 regions from RNA transcripts. The HTBI primer set was used in a first-round RT-PCR of the TCR CDR3. TCRdb re-analysed the multiplex PCR reads in MiXCR, keeping a single row per CDR3 protein. This table holds a few hundred thousand distinct CDR3 sequences, around 13% found once. Input material: blood. Receptor source: a young woman with Graves' hyperthyroidism.

This clonotype showed up many times. V gene TRBV12-3 or TRBV12-4 combines with J gene TRBJ2-7; D remains ambiguous. This CDR3 spans 13 amino acids. V lost 6 bases, J lost 1 base, and 10 bases lay in between. The CDR3 protein is CASSPGPSYEQYF. The CDR3, as DNA: TGTGCCAGCAGCCCCGGGCCGTCCTACGAGCAGTACTTC.

This clonotype was seen a few times. V gene TRBV2 combines with J gene TRBJ1-6, with D possibly TRBD1 on 6 matching bases. From germline, CDR1 is SNHLY and CDR2 FYNNEI. Trimming pared 6 bases from V and 10 bases from J, leaving 19 bases between. This CDR3 contains 15 residues. Here the CDR3 reads CASRVEQGSSSPLHF. The CDR3 nucleotides read TGTGCCAGCAGGGTGGAGCAGGGGAGTTCGTCACCCCTCCACTTT.

This clonotype occurred many times. CDR3 sequence (DNA): TGTGCCAGCAGCGGCGGGTATAGGGAAAACTACAATGAGCAGTTCTTC. Encoded protein: CASSGGYRENYNEQFF. This chain connects TRBV14 to TRBJ2-1, with D tentatively TRBD2 (5 bases). Trimming left V 5 bases short and J 3 bases short, with 17 bases between. Germline CDR1 is SGHDN and CDR2 is FVKESK. The CDR3 loop spans 16 amino acids.

The genes are TRBV28 and TRBJ1-1, with TRBD1 identical over 8 bases. This CDR3 has 14 amino acids. V lost 8 bases to trimming and J lost 4 bases; unmatched junction nucleotides: 9. Germline V gene sequence: CDR1 MDHEN, CDR2 SYDVKM. This CDR3 reads CASSGQGMSTEAFF. In DNA form, the CDR3 reads TGTGCCAGCTCCGGACAGGGAATGAGCACTGAAGCTTTCTTT.

In its sample, this clonotype was seen many times. This sequence joins TRBV27 and TRBJ2-3; D may correspond to TRBD1 or TRBD2 (5 bases each). V was pared by 1 base and J by 6 bases, with 11 bases between. Germline loops: CDR1 MNHEY, CDR2 SMNVEV (reference sequence). The CDR3 contains 14 residues. This CDR3 reads CASSLFTGPDTQYF. The CDR3 DNA follows: TGTGCCAGCAGTTTATTTACGGGGCCTGATACGCAGTATTTT.

This clonotype was detected many times. The chain carries TRBV28 and TRBJ2-1; TRBD2 matches 7 bases. Per germline, CDR1 MDHEN and CDR2 SYDVKM. With V trimmed by 5 bases and J by 3 bases, 4 bases remained unmatched. The CDR3 runs to 14 residues. CDR3 loop: CASSTTSVYNEQFF. CDR3 in DNA: TGTGCCAGCAGTACTACTAGCGTCTACAATGAGCAGTTCTTC.

The sample holds many counts of this clonotype. The chain employs TRBV2 and TRBJ1-3; 8 bases are shared with TRBD1. Germline V gene data show CDR1 as SNHLY and CDR2 as FYNNEI. V lost 3 bases to trimming and J lost 3 bases; unmatched junction nucleotides: 4. The CDR3 consists of 15 residues. For the CDR3, the DNA is TGTGCCAGCAGTGAGCAGGGGGCGCTTGGAAACACCATATATTTT. Encoded protein: CASSEQGALGNTIYF.

This chain links TRBV12-3 or TRBV12-4 with TRBJ2-2; 9 bases agree with TRBD2. The CDR3 loop spans 14 amino acids. Trimming removed 8 bases from V and 2 bases from J; junction bases left unmatched: 3. The CDR3 reads CASQLAGNTGELFF. DNA for the CDR3: TGTGCCAGCCAGCTAGCGGGAAACACCGGGGAGCTGTTTTTT.

The gene calls are TRBV12-3 or TRBV12-4 and TRBJ2-1, with TRBD2 matching over 8 bases. This CDR3 contains 16 residues. Trimming took 1 base from V and 8 from J; bases not matched to a gene: 10. CDR3 sequence reads: CASSLVIGGRWDEQFF. Written as DNA, the CDR3 is TGTGCCAGCAGTTTAGTTATTGGCGGGAGGTGGGATGAGCAGTTCTTC.

This rearrangement joins TRBV4-1 to TRBJ2-7, with D unclear. The CDR3 loop spans 14 amino acids. The V end was cut by 1 base, the J end by 0 bases, with 7 bases between. The germline V gene encodes CDR1 MGHRA and CDR2 YSYEKL. CDR3 DNA sequence: TGCGCCAGCAGCCAAGGAGAGTTCTCCTACGAGCAGTACTTC. Protein sequence: CASSQGEFSYEQYF.

The chain has TRBV20-1 and TRBJ2-5; tentatively, D is TRBD2 (7 bases). In germline, CDR1 is DFQATT, CDR2 SNEGSKA (reference sequence). The CDR3 has 16 residues. Trimming took 4 bases from V and 5 from J, leaving 23 bases between them. CDR3 residues: CSANSLYVGGGETQYF. DNA for the CDR3: TGCAGTGCTAACTCTCTTTACGTAGGGGGGGGGGAGACCCAGTACTTC.

At least ten counts were recorded for this clonotype. The chain joins TRBV12-3 or TRBV12-4 to TRBJ2-7; no firm D call. This CDR3 is 14 amino acids long. The germline V and J ends were trimmed by 4 bases and 2 bases, with 12 bases remaining between them. The CDR3 coding sequence is TGTGCCAGCAGTTACCCGGGCACAGCCTACGAGCAGTACTTC. Encoded protein: CASSYPGTAYEQYF.

V is TRBV29-1 and J is TRBJ2-7; 7 bases line up with TRBD2. Germline loops: CDR1 SQVTM, CDR2 ANQGSEA. The V gene end was trimmed by 3 bases and the J gene end by 2 bases; junction bases not matched to a gene: 10. This CDR3 spans 15 amino acids. The CDR3 here is CSVETRTRGAYEQYF. CDR3 DNA sequence: TGCAGCGTTGAGACTCGGACTAGAGGAGCCTACGAGCAGTACTTC.

Ten or more counts support this clonotype. This rearrangement joins TRBV20-1 to TRBJ1-5; TRBD1 aligns across 9 bases. V was pared by 5 bases and J by 6 bases, with 5 bases of the junction left unmatched. The germline CDR1 and CDR2 sequences are DFQATT and SNEGSKA (reference sequence). CDR3 size: 13 residues. The CDR3 DNA reads TGCAGTGCTTGGACAGGGGATTTTCAGCCCCAGCATTTT. Protein: CSAWTGDFQPQHF.

This clonotype was counted at least ten times. This chain connects TRBV7-2 to TRBJ2-7; D is unclear. V lost 0 bases and J 4 bases, leaving 10 bases between the germline ends. CDR1 is SGHTA and CDR2 is FQGNSA in the germline V gene. The CDR3 contains 14 residues. This CDR3 reads CASSLAGYPYEQYF. CDR3 nucleotides: TGTGCCAGCAGCTTAGCGGGCTACCCATACGAGCAGTACTTC.

This clonotype was observed many times. The CDR3 sequence is CASSLGGGRRGFGYTF. CDR3 coding DNA: TGTGCCAGCAGCTTGGGGGGGGGGCGCCGGGGGTTTGGCTACACCTTC. The genes are TRBV7-2 and TRBJ1-2, with TRBD1 as a possible D gene (6 bases). The CDR3 spans 16 residues. Germline CDR1 and CDR2: SGHTA and FQGNSA. Deletions cut 3 bases from V and 7 bases from J, with 21 bases between.

The chain uses TRBV19 and TRBJ1-5; no firm D call. The CDR3 spans 14 residues. The V and J ends lost 2 bases and 6 bases respectively, with 11 bases between them. The germline V gene has CDR1 LNHDA and CDR2 SQIVND (reference sequence). CDR3 residues: CASSIRRVGQPQHF. Written as DNA, the CDR3 is TGTGCCAGTAGTATAAGAAGGGTCGGTCAGCCCCAGCATTTT.

The chain employs TRBV29-1 and TRBJ2-3, with 10 nucleotides matching TRBD2. There are 13 residues in the CDR3. CDR1 and CDR2 (germline): SQVTM, ANQGSEA. The V gene end was trimmed by 6 bases and the J gene end by 5 bases; junction bases not matched to a gene: 5. For the CDR3, the DNA is TGCAGCGTCATAGGACTAGCGGTAGATACGCAGTATTTT. Translated, it gives CSVIGLAVDTQYF.

Many counts were recorded for this clonotype. The chain uses TRBV7-2 and TRBJ2-1, with D perhaps matching TRBD1 (5 bases). Trimming removed 3 bases from V and 13 bases from J, with 10 bases in between. Germline CDR1 is SGHTA and CDR2 is FQGNSA. This CDR3 has 11 residues. Written as DNA, the CDR3 is TGTGCCAGCAGCTTTACAGGATCTCAGTTCTTC. Its translation: CASSFTGSQFF.